The clone carrying this T cell receptor beta chain has only a few counts. The second PCR ran roughly 7 to 12 cycles with a sample-barcoded 5' primer and J-beta primers. TCRdb used MiXCR to reprocess the 5' RACE reads, holding one entry per CDR3 protein. The sample records about 800,000 distinct CDR3 sequences, roughly 25% being singletons. This entry belongs to a study of blood T cells in healthy people across ages. Trimming stripped 4 bases from V and 6 bases from J, with 6 bases between. Germline V gene lookup returns CDR1 SGHAT and CDR2 FQNNGV. The CDR3 totals 11 residues. This same sample was also part of a study on T cells of mothers and their children.

The sequenced sample was blood. The chain carries TRBV11-2 and TRBJ1-1, with unresolved D. The TCR was taken from a boy between 10 and 17 years old in good health. Written as DNA, the CDR3 is TGTGCCAGCAGCTCGTACGCTGAAGCTTTCTTT. Protein product: CASSSYAEAFF.